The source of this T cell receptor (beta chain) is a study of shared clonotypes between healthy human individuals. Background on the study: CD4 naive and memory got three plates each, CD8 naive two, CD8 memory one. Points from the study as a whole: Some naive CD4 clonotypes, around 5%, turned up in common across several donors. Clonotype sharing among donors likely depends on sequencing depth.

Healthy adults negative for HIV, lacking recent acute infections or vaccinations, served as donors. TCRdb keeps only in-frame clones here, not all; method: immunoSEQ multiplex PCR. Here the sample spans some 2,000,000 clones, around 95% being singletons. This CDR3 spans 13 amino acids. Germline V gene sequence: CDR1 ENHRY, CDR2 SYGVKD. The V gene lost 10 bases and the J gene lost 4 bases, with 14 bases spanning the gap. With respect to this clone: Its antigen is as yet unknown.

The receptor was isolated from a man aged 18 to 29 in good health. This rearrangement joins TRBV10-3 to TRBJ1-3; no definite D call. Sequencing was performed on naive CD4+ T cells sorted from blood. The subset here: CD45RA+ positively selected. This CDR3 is CATIGNSGNTIYF. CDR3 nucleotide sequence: TGTGCCACCATAGGGAATTCCGGAAACACCATATATTTT.